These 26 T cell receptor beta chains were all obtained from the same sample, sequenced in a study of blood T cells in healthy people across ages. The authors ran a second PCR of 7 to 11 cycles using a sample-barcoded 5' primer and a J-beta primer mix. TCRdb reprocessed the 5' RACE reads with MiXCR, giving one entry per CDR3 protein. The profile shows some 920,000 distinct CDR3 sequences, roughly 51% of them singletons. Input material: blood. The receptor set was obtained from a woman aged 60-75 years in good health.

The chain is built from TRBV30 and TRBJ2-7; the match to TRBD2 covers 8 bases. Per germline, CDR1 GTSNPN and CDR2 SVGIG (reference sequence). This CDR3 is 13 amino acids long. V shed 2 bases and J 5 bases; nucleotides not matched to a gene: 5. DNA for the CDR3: TGTGCCTGGAGTCCGAGCGGGAGCCACGAGCAGTACTTC. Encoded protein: CAWSPSGSHEQYF.

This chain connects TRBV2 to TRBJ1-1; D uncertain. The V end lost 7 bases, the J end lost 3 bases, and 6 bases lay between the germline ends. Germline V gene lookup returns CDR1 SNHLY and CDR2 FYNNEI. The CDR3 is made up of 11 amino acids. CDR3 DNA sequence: TGTGCCAGCATGGCGTACACTGAAGCTTTCTTT. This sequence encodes CASMAYTEAFF. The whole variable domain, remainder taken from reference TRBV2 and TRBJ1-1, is EPEVTQTPSHQVTQMGQEVILRCVPISNHLYFYWYRQILGQKVEFLVSFYNNEISEKSEIFDDQFSVERPDGSNFTLKIRSTKLEDSAMYFCASMAYTEAFFGQGTRLTVV.

This chain's CDR3 is CASSLGAGGGELFF. DNA of the CDR3: TGTGCCAGCAGTTTGGGCGCCGGGGGCGGGGAGCTGTTTTTT. The genes are TRBV28 and TRBJ2-2, with a possible D match to TRBD2 (6 bases). Germline V gene lookup returns CDR1 MDHEN and CDR2 SYDVKM. There are 14 residues in the CDR3. The V end lost 3 bases, the J end lost 7 bases, and 12 bases lay between the germline ends.

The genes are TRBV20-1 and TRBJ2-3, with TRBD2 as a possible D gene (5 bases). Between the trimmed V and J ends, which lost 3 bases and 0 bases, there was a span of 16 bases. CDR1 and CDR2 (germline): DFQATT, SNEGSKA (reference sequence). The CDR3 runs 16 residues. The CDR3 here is CSARKSLALSTDTQYF. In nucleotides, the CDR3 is TGCAGTGCTAGGAAGTCCCTAGCCTTAAGCACAGATACGCAGTATTTT.

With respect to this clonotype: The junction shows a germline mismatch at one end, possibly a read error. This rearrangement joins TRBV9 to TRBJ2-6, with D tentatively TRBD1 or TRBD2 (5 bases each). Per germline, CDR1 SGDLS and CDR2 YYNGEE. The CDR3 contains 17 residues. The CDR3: CASSEGTDPHGANVLTF. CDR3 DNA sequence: TGTGCCAGCAGCGAGGGGACGGACCCCCATGGGGCCAACGTCCTGACCTTC.

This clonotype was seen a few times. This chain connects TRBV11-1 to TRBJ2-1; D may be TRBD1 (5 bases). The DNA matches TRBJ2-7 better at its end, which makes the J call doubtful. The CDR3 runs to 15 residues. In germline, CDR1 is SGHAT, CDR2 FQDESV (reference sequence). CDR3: CASSLQDNSYNEQYF. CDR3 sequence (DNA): TGTGCCAGCAGCTTACAGGACAACTCCTACAATGAGCAGTACTTC.

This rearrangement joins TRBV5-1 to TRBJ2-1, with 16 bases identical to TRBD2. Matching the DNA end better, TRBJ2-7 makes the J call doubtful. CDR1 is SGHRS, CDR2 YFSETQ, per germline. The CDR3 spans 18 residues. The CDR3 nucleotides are TGCGCCAGCAGGACGGGACTAGCGGGAGGGAGCTCCTACAATGAGCAGTACTTC. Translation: CASRTGLAGGSSYNEQYF.

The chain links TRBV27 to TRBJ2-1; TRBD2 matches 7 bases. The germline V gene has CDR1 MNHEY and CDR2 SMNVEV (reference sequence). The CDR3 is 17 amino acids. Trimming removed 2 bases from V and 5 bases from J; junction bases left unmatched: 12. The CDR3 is CASSLDEASGKNNEQFF. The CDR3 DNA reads TGTGCCAGCAGTTTAGATGAGGCTAGCGGAAAAAACAATGAGCAGTTCTTC.

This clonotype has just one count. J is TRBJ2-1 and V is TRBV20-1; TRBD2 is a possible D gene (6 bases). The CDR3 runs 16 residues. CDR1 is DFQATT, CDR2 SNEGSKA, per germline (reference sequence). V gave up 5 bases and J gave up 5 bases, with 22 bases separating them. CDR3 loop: CSAGLSRDWYNNEQFF. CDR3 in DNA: TGCAGTGCTGGACTATCCCGGGACTGGTACAACAATGAGCAGTTCTTC.

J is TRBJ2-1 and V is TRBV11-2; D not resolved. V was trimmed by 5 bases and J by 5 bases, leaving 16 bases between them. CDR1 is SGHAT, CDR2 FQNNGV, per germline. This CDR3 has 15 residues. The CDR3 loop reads CASSLTVGMDNEQFF. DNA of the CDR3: TGTGCCAGCAGCCTGACGGTGGGTATGGACAATGAGCAGTTCTTC.

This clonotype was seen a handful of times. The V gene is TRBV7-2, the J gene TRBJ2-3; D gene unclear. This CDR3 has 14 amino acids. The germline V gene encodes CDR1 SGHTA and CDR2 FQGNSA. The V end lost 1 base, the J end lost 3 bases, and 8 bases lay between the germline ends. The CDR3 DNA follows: TGTGCCAGCAGCTTAGTCGATCTGACAGATACGCAGTATTTT. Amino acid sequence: CASSLVDLTDTQYF.

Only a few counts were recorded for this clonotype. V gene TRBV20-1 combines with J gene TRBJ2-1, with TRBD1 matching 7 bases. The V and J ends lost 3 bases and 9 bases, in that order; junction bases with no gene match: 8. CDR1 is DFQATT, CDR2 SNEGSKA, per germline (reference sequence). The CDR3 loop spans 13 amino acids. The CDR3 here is CSASGTVLGEQFF. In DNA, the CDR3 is TGCAGTGCTAGTGGGACAGTATTGGGTGAGCAGTTCTTC.

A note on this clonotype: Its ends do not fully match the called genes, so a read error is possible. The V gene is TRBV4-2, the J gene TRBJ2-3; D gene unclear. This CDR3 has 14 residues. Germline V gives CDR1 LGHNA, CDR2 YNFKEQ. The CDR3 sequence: CAGSQEGSTDTQYF. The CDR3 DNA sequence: TGTGCCGGCAGCCAAGAAGGTAGCACAGATACGCAGTATTTT.

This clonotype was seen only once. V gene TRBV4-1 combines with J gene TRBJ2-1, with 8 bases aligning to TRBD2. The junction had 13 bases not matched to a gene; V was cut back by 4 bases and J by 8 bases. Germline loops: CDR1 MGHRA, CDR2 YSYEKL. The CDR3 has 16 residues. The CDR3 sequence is CASSPAGLAASHEQFF. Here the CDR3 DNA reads TGCGCCAGCAGCCCCGCCGGACTAGCTGCCTCCCATGAGCAGTTCTTC.

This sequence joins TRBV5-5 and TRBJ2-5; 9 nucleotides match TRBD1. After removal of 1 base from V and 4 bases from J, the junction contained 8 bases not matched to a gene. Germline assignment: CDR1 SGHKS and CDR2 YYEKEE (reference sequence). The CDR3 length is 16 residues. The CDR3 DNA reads TGTGCCAGCAGCTTGAGCGGGGACAGGGATGGAGAGACCCAGTACTTC. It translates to CASSLSGDRDGETQYF. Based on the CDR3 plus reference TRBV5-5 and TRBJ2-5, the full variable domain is DAGVTQSPTHLIKTRGQQVTLRCSPISGHKSVSWYQQVLGQGPQFIFQYYEKEERGRGNFPDRFSARQFPNYSSELNVNALLLGDSALYLCASSLSGDRDGETQYFGPGTRLLVL.

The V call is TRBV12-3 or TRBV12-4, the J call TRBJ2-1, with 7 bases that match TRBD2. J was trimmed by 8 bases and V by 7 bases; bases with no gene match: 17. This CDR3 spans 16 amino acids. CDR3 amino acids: CASTERLAGPVYEQFF. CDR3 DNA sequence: TGTGCCAGCACGGAGAGACTAGCAGGACCTGTCTATGAGCAGTTCTTC.

The CDR3 spells CATSRDRDGEKLFF. The CDR3 DNA sequence: TGTGCCACCAGCAGGGACAGGGACGGTGAAAAACTGTTTTTT. This chain connects TRBV15 to TRBJ1-4; 8 bases align to TRBD1. The germline V gene encodes CDR1 LNHNV and CDR2 YYDKDF (reference sequence). Losses at the gene ends were 3 bases for V and 7 bases for J; bases not matched to a gene: 4. The CDR3 covers 14 residues.

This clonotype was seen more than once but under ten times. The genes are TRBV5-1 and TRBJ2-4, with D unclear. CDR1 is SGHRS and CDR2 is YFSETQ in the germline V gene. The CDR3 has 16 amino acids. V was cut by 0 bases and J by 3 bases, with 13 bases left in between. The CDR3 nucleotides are TGCGCCAGCAGCTTGGGGTCGAGGCTAGACAAAAACATTCAGTACTTC. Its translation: CASSLGSRLDKNIQYF.

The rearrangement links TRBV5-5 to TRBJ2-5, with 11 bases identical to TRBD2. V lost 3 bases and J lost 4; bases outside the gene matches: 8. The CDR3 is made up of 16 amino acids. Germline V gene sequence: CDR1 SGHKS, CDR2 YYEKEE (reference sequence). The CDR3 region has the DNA TGTGCCAGCAGCTATAGCGGGAGGGCCGGGGGAGAGACCCAGTACTTC. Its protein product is CASSYSGRAGGETQYF. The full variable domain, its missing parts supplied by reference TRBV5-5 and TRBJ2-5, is DAGVTQSPTHLIKTRGQQVTLRCSPISGHKSVSWYQQVLGQGPQFIFQYYEKEERGRGNFPDRFSARQFPNYSSELNVNALLLGDSALYLCASSYSGRAGGETQYFGPGTRLLVL.

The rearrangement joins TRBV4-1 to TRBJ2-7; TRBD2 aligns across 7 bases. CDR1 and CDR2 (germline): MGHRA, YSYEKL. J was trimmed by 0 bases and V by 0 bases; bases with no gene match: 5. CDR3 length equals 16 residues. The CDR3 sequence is CASSQDSGGLSYEQYF. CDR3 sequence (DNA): TGCGCCAGCAGCCAAGATTCGGGAGGACTCTCCTACGAGCAGTACTTC.

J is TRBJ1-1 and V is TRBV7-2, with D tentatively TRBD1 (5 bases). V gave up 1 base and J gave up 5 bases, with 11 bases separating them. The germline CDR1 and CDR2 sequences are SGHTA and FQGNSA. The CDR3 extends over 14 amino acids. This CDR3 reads CASSLGARATEAFF. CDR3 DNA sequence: TGTGCCAGCAGCTTAGGGGCCAGGGCAACTGAAGCTTTCTTT.

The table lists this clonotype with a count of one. The CDR3 nucleotides read TGTGCCAGCAGTGGGGGGACAGGGGTCATACAGCCCCAGCATTTT. The encoded protein is CASSGGTGVIQPQHF. This chain links TRBV6-1 with TRBJ1-5, with 10 nucleotides matching TRBD1. With 4 bases clipped from V and 7 bases from J, the junction kept 7 bases outside the gene matches. Germline V gene lookup returns CDR1 MNHNS and CDR2 SASEGT. The CDR3 totals 15 residues.

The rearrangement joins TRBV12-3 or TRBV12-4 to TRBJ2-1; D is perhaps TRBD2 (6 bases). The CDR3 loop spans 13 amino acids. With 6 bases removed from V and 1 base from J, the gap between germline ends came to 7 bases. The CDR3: CASRSGSYNEQFF. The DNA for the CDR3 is TGTGCCAGCAGGAGCGGGTCCTACAATGAGCAGTTCTTC.

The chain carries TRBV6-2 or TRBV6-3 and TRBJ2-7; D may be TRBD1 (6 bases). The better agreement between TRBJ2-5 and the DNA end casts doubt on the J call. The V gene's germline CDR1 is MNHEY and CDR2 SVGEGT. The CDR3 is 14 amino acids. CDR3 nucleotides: TGTGCCAGCAGATCGGGACAACCGAGGGAGACCCAGTACTTC. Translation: CASRSGQPRETQYF.

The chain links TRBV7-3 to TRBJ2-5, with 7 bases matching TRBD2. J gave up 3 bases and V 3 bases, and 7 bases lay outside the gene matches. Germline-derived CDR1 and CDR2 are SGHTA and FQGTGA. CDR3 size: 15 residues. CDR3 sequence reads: CASSFPGLVKETQYF. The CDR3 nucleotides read TGTGCCAGCAGCTTTCCCGGACTAGTAAAAGAGACCCAGTACTTC.

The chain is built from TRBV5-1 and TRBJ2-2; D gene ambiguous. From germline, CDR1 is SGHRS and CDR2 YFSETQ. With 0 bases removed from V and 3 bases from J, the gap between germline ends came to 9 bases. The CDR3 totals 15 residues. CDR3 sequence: CASSLDGIHTGELFF. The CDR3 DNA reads TGCGCCAGCAGCTTGGATGGAATTCACACCGGGGAGCTGTTTTTT.